This T cell receptor beta chain appears in the sequencing data of a study of T cell responses to AZD1222 COVID-19 vaccine. General study points: Mapped onto spike, vaccine-associated CD4 TCRs spanned it and were dominant at 160-218 and 743-854. Clonal diversity was possibly underestimated; the donors were predominantly white British and more often female. Seropositive at baseline were only a handful of AZD1222 recipients.

Assay: immunoSEQ multiplex PCR; the TCRdb copy retains only in-frame clones and omits some. This table has approximately 150,000 clones, about 93% appearing once. CDR1 is KGHSH, CDR2 LQKENI, per germline. This CDR3 comprises 13 residues. Trimming removed 3 bases from V and 0 bases from J, with 2 bases in between. On this clone: The antigen is unknown. This specimen includes other DNA sequences encoding the same CDR3.

This receptor was taken from an adult who received the AZD1222 COVID-19 vaccine. The sequencing here drew on peripheral blood, taken 28 days after the second AZD1222 dose. This chain connects TRBV18 to TRBJ1-4; the D is unclear. The chain's CDR3 is CASSPATNEKLFF. DNA for the CDR3: TGTGCCAGCTCACCCGCAACTAATGAAAAACTGTTTTTT.